One sample yielded the 19 T cell receptor beta chains listed below, sequenced in a study of OX40 agonist ivuxolimab in advanced cancers. The method was immunoSEQ multiplex PCR; TCRdb's version includes in-frame clones alone and lacks a portion of them. The sample carries 20,000 to 30,000 clones, 83% recorded once. Sequences were derived from CD4+ or CD8+ T cells sorted from blood, sampled in a trial of the OX40 agonist ivuxolimab. These receptors all stem from an adult with an advanced solid tumor such as melanoma, head and neck, liver or kidney cancer.

This clone was detected once. The gene calls are TRBV5-6 and TRBJ1-2; D is unresolved. The CDR3 length is 18 residues. Germline lookup yields CDR1 SGHDT and CDR2 YYEEEE. V lost 4 bases and J 0 bases, leaving 22 bases between the germline ends. CDR3 sequence (DNA): TGTGCCAGCAGCGATTCCTCGGGAAACGAAATCTCTAACTATGGCTACACCTTC. Translated, it gives CASSDSSGNEISNYGYTF.

The chain employs TRBV6-1 and TRBJ2-7, with a tentative D call TRBD2 (6 bases). Per the germline V gene, CDR1 is MNHNS and CDR2 is SASEGT. The ends were cut back, 1 base at V and 5 bases at J, with 12 bases in the middle. This CDR3 is built from 14 residues. CDR3 sequence: CASSEGARGNEQYF. In DNA form, the CDR3 reads TGTGCCAGCAGTGAAGGGGCCCGGGGGAACGAGCAGTACTTC.

V usage is TRBV30 and J usage is TRBJ1-1; weak D call: TRBD1 (6 bases). V lost 3 bases, J lost 1 base, and 9 bases lay in between. From germline, CDR1 is GTSNPN and CDR2 SVGIG (reference sequence). This CDR3 has 13 amino acids. CDR3 amino acids: CAWSRGANTEAFF. The DNA of the CDR3 is TGTGCCTGGAGCCGGGGGGCGAACACTGAAGCTTTCTTT.

The rearrangement links TRBV2 to TRBJ2-5, with a weak D call TRBD1 (5 bases). V dropped 8 bases and J dropped 4 bases, with 11 bases sitting between them. This CDR3 region has 12 residues. The germline V gene encodes CDR1 SNHLY and CDR2 FYNNEI. The CDR3 sequence: CASWTWPETQYF. The CDR3 DNA follows: TGTGCCAGCTGGACATGGCCAGAGACCCAGTACTTC.

This clone was counted a single time. The chain uses TRBV19 and TRBJ1-1, with D possibly being TRBD1 (5 bases). Germline V lookup: CDR1 LNHDA, CDR2 SQIVND (reference sequence). V lost 3 bases and J 3 bases, leaving 14 bases between the germline ends. The CDR3 sequence is 15 residues long. The DNA of the CDR3 is TGTGCCAGTAGTATGTCAACGGAGGGGTACACTGAAGCTTTCTTT. The encoded protein is CASSMSTEGYTEAFF.

This CDR3 is CASSLSGTVRVCYSYEQYF. The DNA of the CDR3 is TGTGCCAGCAGTTTAAGCGGGACGGTCAGGGTCTGTTACTCCTACGAGCAGTACTTC. V is TRBV27 and J is TRBJ2-7, with 7 bases aligning to TRBD2. Germline loops: CDR1 MNHEY, CDR2 SMNVEV (reference sequence). The CDR3 covers 19 residues. The ends lost 2 bases at V and 0 bases at J; junction bases unmatched: 16.

The chain links TRBV11-2 to TRBJ2-7; no clear D gene. V dropped 7 bases and J dropped 3 bases, with 13 bases sitting between them. CDR1 is SGHAT, CDR2 FQNNGV, per germline. The CDR3 has 13 amino acids. CDR3 sequence reads: CASTLGASYEQYF. The CDR3 DNA sequence: TGTGCCAGCACCCTAGGAGCCAGCTACGAGCAGTACTTC.

The gene calls are TRBV6-5 and TRBJ1-1, with no clear D. Germline CDR1 reads MNHEY; CDR2 reads SVGAGI. The CDR3 is made up of 14 amino acids. V shed 1 base and J shed 2 bases, with 8 bases lying between them. The CDR3 sequence is CASSYLTANTEAFF. CDR3 in DNA: TGTGCCAGCAGTTACTTGACCGCCAACACTGAAGCTTTCTTT.

For the CDR3, the DNA is TGTGCCAGCAGCCTGACAGCATGGGATCAGCCCCAGCATTTT. Translated: CASSLTAWDQPQHF. This chain connects TRBV28 to TRBJ1-5, with D possibly matching TRBD1 (5 bases). The CDR3 contains 14 residues. Germline-derived CDR1 and CDR2 are MDHEN and SYDVKM. Trimming shortened V by 6 bases and J by 5 bases, and 14 bases separated the two germline ends.

The chain is built from TRBV5-4 and TRBJ2-2; D may correspond to TRBD1 or TRBD2 (6 bases each). Germline CDR1 SGHNT, CDR2 YYREEE (reference sequence). V gave up 2 bases and J gave up 14 bases, with 16 bases separating them. This CDR3 region has 13 residues. CDR3 protein: CASSFPGAPRLFF. In DNA form, the CDR3 reads TGTGCCAGCAGCTTCCCGGGGGCGCCACGTCTGTTTTTT.

This chain joins TRBV5-4 and TRBJ2-3; 12 positions agree with TRBD2. V shed 4 bases and J 13 bases; nucleotides not matched to a gene: 13. The CDR3 sequence is 15 residues long. The germline V gene encodes CDR1 SGHNT and CDR2 YYREEE (reference sequence). The DNA of the CDR3 is TGTGCCAGCAGCACGACTAGCGGGGGATACCCATTGAAGTATTTT. It yields the protein CASSTTSGGYPLKYF.

This clone was observed once. The chain recombines TRBV7-8 with TRBJ2-3; possibly TRBD1 or TRBD2 for D (5 bases each). Germline V gene sequence: CDR1 SGHVS, CDR2 FQNEAQ. V lost 4 bases, J lost 0 bases, and 17 bases lay in between. The length of the CDR3 is 17 residues. The chain's CDR3 is CASSSVGTGPSTDTQYF. CDR3 sequence (DNA): TGTGCCAGCAGCTCCGTCGGGACCGGACCTAGCACAGATACGCAGTATTTT.

The chain joins TRBV6-5 to TRBJ2-3; D perhaps matches TRBD1 (5 bases). Trimming took 0 bases from V and 4 from J, leaving 8 bases between them. This CDR3 has 14 residues. The germline CDR1 and CDR2 sequences are MNHEY and SVGAGI. CDR3 nucleotides: TGTGCCAGCAGTTACTCTAGGGGCCCAGATACGCAGTATTTT. Its protein is CASSYSRGPDTQYF.

The CDR3 DNA follows: TGTGCCAGCAGTTCACGACAGGACAACTACGAGCAGTACTTC. It yields the protein CASSSRQDNYEQYF. The chain employs TRBV27 and TRBJ2-7; D is possibly TRBD1 (6 bases). The CDR3 has 14 residues. Germline V lookup: CDR1 MNHEY, CDR2 SMNVEV (reference sequence). The germline V and J ends were trimmed by 4 bases and 3 bases, with 13 bases remaining between them.

The genes are TRBV28 and TRBJ1-5; TRBD1 might be the D (6 bases). V lost 3 bases and J lost 0, with 12 bases in between. CDR3 length: 16 amino acids. Germline loops: CDR1 MDHEN, CDR2 SYDVKM. The CDR3 DNA is TGTGCCAGCAGTTTGACAGGAGTTTATAGCAATCAGCCCCAGCATTTT. Its translation is CASSLTGVYSNQPQHF.

J is TRBJ2-1 and V is TRBV29-1, with D tentatively TRBD1 (7 bases). The germline V and J ends were trimmed by 1 base and 2 bases, with 15 bases remaining between them. This CDR3 is 16 amino acids long. The V gene's germline CDR1 is SQVTM and CDR2 ANQGSEA. As DNA, the CDR3 is TGCAGCGTTGAAGGGGGGGACAGCTTGGCCTACAATGAGCAGTTCTTC. Its protein product is CSVEGGDSLAYNEQFF.

The rearrangement uses TRBV12-5 and TRBJ1-1, with unresolved D. Trimming shortened V by 2 bases and J by 1 base, and 5 bases separated the two germline ends. The CDR3 totals 13 residues. The germline V gene has CDR1 LGHNT and CDR2 FRNRAP. The chain's CDR3 is CASGLSTNTEAFF. Here the CDR3 DNA reads TGTGCTAGTGGTTTGTCGACGAACACTGAAGCTTTCTTT.

This chain connects TRBV6-1 to TRBJ2-5; no clear D gene. The germline CDR1 and CDR2 sequences are MNHNS and SASEGT. V was cut by 1 base and J by 3 bases, with 12 bases left in between. This CDR3 comprises 15 residues. This chain's CDR3 is CASSEGFDVEETQYF. The CDR3, as DNA: TGTGCCAGCAGTGAAGGATTCGATGTAGAAGAGACCCAGTACTTC.

Written as DNA, the CDR3 is TGTGCCAGCAGTCCCCTCGGGAGGGCGACTGAAGCTTTCTTT. Translated: CASSPLGRATEAFF. V usage is TRBV6-1 and J usage is TRBJ1-1; D remains ambiguous. CDR1 and CDR2 from the germline V gene are MNHNS and SASEGT. The CDR3 is made up of 14 amino acids. Trimming stripped 5 bases from V and 5 bases from J, with 15 bases between.